These 8 T cell receptor beta chains share one sample of origin, sequenced in a study of beta chain features in type 1 diabetes (dated by TCRdb to the late 2010s). No antigen has been assigned to these receptors. Library generation was performed with the immunoSEQ multiplex PCR assay. The High Capacity cDNA Reverse Transcription Kit was used to reverse transcribe all of the isolated RNA, meaning that expressed TCRB transcripts were what got sequenced. Here the immuneACCESS table is served through TCRdb, limited to in-frame sequences with V and J called. Missing clones are a known gap in these copies; in checked studies unresolved V genes cover under half, and the rest lacks a known reason. The sample table records 200,000 to 300,000 clones; roughly 10% of these occur just once. The ten largest clonotypes hold over 0.015% of the sample. What the study reported, not specific to this receptor: In all four CD4+ subsets, TCRB CDR3 length was moderately but significantly shorter in type 1 diabetes patients.

Sequenced input: naive CD4+ T cells from blood. According to the study, the label for this sample's cell subset or site signals: true naive CD4+ T cells. These receptors all stem from a man aged 25 to 40 with type 1 diabetes.

This clone has just a few counts. Relative to the germline gene, one junction end is altered; a read error may explain this. This chain uses TRBV5-1 with TRBJ2-1; 7 nucleotides match TRBD1. The germline gives CDR1 SGHRS, CDR2 YFSETQ. The CDR3 totals 14 residues. The CDR3 spells CASSMGQSFNEQFF. The CDR3 DNA follows: TGCGCCAGCAGCATGGGACAGTCCTTCAATGAGCAGTTCTTC.

This clone was detected a few times. CDR3 residues: CASSLGVGTAPGELFF. In DNA, the CDR3 is TGCGCCAGCAGCTTGGGAGTCGGGACAGCCCCCGGGGAGCTGTTTTTT. The V gene is TRBV5-1, the J gene TRBJ2-2, with TRBD1 matching over 7 bases. Trimming took 0 bases from V and 6 from J; bases not matched to a gene: 8. CDR1 is SGHRS and CDR2 is YFSETQ in the germline V gene. The CDR3 covers 16 residues.

The genes are TRBV2 and TRBJ1-5; weak D call: TRBD1 (6 bases). This CDR3 is built from 13 residues. The V end was cut by 7 bases, the J end by 4 bases, with 11 bases between. Germline V gives CDR1 SNHLY, CDR2 FYNNEI. The CDR3 is CASTGTSNQPQHF. In DNA, the CDR3 is TGTGCCAGCACGGGGACAAGTAATCAGCCCCAGCATTTT.

This clone was seen only a few times. V is TRBV4-2 and J is TRBJ2-7; 9 bases line up with TRBD2. Germline V gives CDR1 LGHNA, CDR2 YNFKEQ. Trimming cost V 1 base and J 4 bases; bases outside gene matches: 5. CDR3 size: 15 residues. CDR3 loop: CASSQGSGGQYEQYF. CDR3 in DNA: TGTGCCAGCAGCCAAGGTAGCGGGGGACAGTACGAGCAGTACTTC.

Worth noting for this clone: The junction differs from germline at one of its ends, possibly a read error. The rearrangement joins TRBV9 to TRBJ2-3, with D unclear. CDR1 SGDLS and CDR2 YYNGEE come from the germline V gene. This CDR3 contains 14 residues. Here the CDR3 DNA reads TGTGCCAGCAGCCTAGGTGGTAGCAGAGATACGCAGTATTTT. It encodes CASSLGGSRDTQYF.

This CDR3 reads CASSEDTGATSYNSPLHF. In DNA, the CDR3 is TGTGCCAGCAGTGAAGATACAGGGGCGACCTCCTATAATTCACCCCTCCACTTT. The chain couples TRBV2 to TRBJ1-6; 7 positions agree with TRBD1. CDR1 is SNHLY and CDR2 is FYNNEI in the germline V gene. This CDR3 is built from 18 residues. Germline trimming cut 1 base from V and 0 bases from J; bases unmatched to any gene: 6.

The V call is TRBV25-1, the J call TRBJ1-2; 10 bases are shared with TRBD1. Germline V lookup: CDR1 MGHDK, CDR2 SYGVNS. With V trimmed by 3 bases and J by 3 bases, 7 bases remained unmatched. The CDR3 loop spans 16 amino acids. The CDR3 spells CASSDPWTGGDYGYTF. The CDR3 coding sequence is TGTGCCAGCAGTGATCCGTGGACAGGGGGAGACTATGGCTACACCTTC.

This clone has more than one count but fewer than ten. The chain uses TRBV7-2 and TRBJ2-3, with D unresolved. The V and J ends lost 4 bases and 3 bases respectively, with 8 bases between them. The CDR3 is 13 residues long. Germline V gene sequence: CDR1 SGHTA, CDR2 FQGNSA. CDR3 loop: CASSSRVTDTQYF. CDR3 sequence (DNA): TGTGCCAGCAGCTCTCGTGTTACAGATACGCAGTATTTT.